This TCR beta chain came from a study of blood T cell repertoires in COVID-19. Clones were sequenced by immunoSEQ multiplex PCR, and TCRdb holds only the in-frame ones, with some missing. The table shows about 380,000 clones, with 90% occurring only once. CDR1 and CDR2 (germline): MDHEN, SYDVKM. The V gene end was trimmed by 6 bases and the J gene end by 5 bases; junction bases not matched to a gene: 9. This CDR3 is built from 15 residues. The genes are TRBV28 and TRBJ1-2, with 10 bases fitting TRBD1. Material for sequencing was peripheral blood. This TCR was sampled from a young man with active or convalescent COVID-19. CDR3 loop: CASSPHGQGGYGYTF. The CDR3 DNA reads TGTGCCAGCAGCCCACATGGACAGGGGGGGTATGGCTACACCTTC.